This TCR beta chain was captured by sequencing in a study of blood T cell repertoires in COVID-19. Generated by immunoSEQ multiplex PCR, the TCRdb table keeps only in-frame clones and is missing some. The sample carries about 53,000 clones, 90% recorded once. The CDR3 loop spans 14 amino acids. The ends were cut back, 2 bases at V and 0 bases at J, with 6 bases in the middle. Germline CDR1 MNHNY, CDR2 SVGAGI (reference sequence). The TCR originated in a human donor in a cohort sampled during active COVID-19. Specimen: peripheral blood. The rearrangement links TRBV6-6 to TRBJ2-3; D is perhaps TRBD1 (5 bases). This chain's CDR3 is CASSYDSSTDTQYF. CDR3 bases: TGTGCCAGCAGTTACGACAGCAGCACAGATACGCAGTATTTT.